The entry that follows covers one TCR beta chain sequence. Its target is unknown. These data belong to a study of CD8+CD57+ T cells in acquired aplastic anemia. As for the study in general: When averaged, DNA from sorted CD4+ and CD8+ cells came to 3 to 3.5 ug. Healthy CD8+ samples averaged about 11.0 million reads.

The study profiled TCR beta VDJ and CDR3 using genomic DNA as template. TCRdb called the reads again in MiXCR, with one record for every CDR3 protein. The sample records around 230,000 distinct CDR3 sequences, around 60% being singletons. General study findings and limits: Roughly 30 sequences, all CD8+ CDR3, were shared between patients and controls.

The germline gives CDR1 DFQATT, CDR2 SNEGSKA (reference sequence). This CDR3 region has 15 residues. With 3 bases clipped from V and 5 bases from J, the junction kept 12 bases outside the gene matches. The TCR was taken from a human donor in good health. The sequenced sample consisted of sorted CD4+, CD8+, or CD8+CD57+ T cells (not recorded which) from PBMCs. The V call is TRBV20-1, the J call TRBJ2-5, with 7 nucleotides matching TRBD2. The CDR3 loop reads CSARERDWWKETQYF. The CDR3 DNA reads as TGCAGTGCTAGGGAGCGGGACTGGTGGAAGGAGACCCAGTACTTC.